The 7 T cell receptor beta chains below come from one sample, sequenced in a study of patients and donors after allogeneic stem cell transplantation. TCRdb analysed the RT-PCR reads with MiXCR anew, one entry per CDR3 protein. The sample includes about 960,000 distinct CDR3 sequences, 15% to 20% of them seen just once. Sequencing was performed on blood, either unsorted or a sorted T cell fraction (not recorded which). These TCRs come from a human donor who was either an allogeneic HSCT recipient or a stem cell or donor lymphocyte infusion donor (not recorded which). It is not recorded whose cells these are; they may come from a transplant donor.

V gene TRBV12-3 or TRBV12-4 combines with J gene TRBJ2-7; 9 bases are shared with TRBD2. This CDR3 has 15 amino acids. Trimming removed 1 base from V and 2 bases from J; junction bases left unmatched: 3. The CDR3: CASSLGEREAYEQYF. CDR3 sequence (DNA): TGTGCCAGCAGTTTAGGCGAGCGGGAGGCCTACGAGCAGTACTTC.

The V call is TRBV20-1, the J call TRBJ1-5; 9 bases fit TRBD1. In germline, CDR1 is DFQATT, CDR2 SNEGSKA (reference sequence). The CDR3 runs to 17 residues. Trimming cost V 1 base and J 1 base; bases outside gene matches: 8. CDR3 protein: CSARVGTGRGSNQPQHF. The CDR3 DNA follows: TGCAGTGCTAGAGTTGGGACAGGGAGGGGAAGCAATCAGCCCCAGCATTTT.

This clonotype was seen only a few times. This sequence joins TRBV12-3 or TRBV12-4 and TRBJ1-5; 7 nucleotides line up with TRBD1. This CDR3 contains 15 residues. V lost 2 bases and J lost 9; bases outside the gene matches: 10. CDR3 sequence: CASSLTGQVPRPQHF. DNA of the CDR3: TGTGCCAGCAGTTTAACCGGACAGGTTCCAAGGCCCCAGCATTTT.

This clonotype occurred a few times. The chain recombines TRBV10-3 with TRBJ1-5; no firm D call. The CDR3 loop spans 9 amino acids. Trimming removed 10 bases from V and 7 bases from J, with 5 bases in between. In germline, CDR1 is ENHRY, CDR2 SYGVKD. This CDR3 reads CARRQPQHF. The CDR3 DNA reads TGTGCCAGACGGCAGCCCCAGCATTTT.

A remark on this clonotype: The junction and the germline gene differ at one end; a read error may be behind it. This chain connects TRBV2 to TRBJ2-1; TRBD2 matches 14 bases. Per germline, CDR1 SNHLY and CDR2 FYNNEI. CDR3 length equals 16 residues. CDR3 loop: CASSGTSGGTYIEQFF. CDR3 sequence (DNA): TGTGCCAGCAGTGGGACTAGCGGGGGGACCTACATTGAGCAGTTCTTC.

V and J are TRBV14 and TRBJ1-1; D is possibly TRBD1 (6 bases). Trimming pared 1 base from V and 5 bases from J, leaving 11 bases between. Per the germline V gene, CDR1 is SGHDN and CDR2 is FVKESK. CDR3 size: 14 residues. DNA of the CDR3: TGTGCCAGCAGCCAAGCCAGGGGATTAACTGAAGCTTTCTTT. Translating it yields CASSQARGLTEAFF.

This clonotype has a count of ten or more. The chain employs TRBV4-3 and TRBJ2-1; 10 bases are shared with TRBD1. Germline V gene data show CDR1 as LGHNA and CDR2 as YSLEER. With V trimmed by 0 bases and J by 5 bases, 10 bases remained unmatched. This CDR3 region has 18 residues. The CDR3 reads CASSQDTEAGQGNNEQFF. CDR3 nucleotides: TGCGCCAGCAGCCAAGATACGGAGGCGGGACAGGGGAACAATGAGCAGTTCTTC.